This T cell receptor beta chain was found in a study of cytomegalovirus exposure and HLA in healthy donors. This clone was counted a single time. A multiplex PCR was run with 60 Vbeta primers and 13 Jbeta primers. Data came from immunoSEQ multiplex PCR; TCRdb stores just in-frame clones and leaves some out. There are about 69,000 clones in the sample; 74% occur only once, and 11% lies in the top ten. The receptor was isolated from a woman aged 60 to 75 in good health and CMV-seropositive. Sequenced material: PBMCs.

The chain's CDR3 is CASSPVPYEGGAQYF. CDR3 bases: TGTGCCAGCAGTCCGGTCCCTTACGAGGGGGGGGCGCAGTATTTT. V is TRBV6-4 and J is TRBJ2-3, with D possibly being TRBD2 (7 bases). V was shortened by 5 bases and J by 10 bases, with 22 bases between the two germline ends. The CDR3 has 15 residues. CDR1 MRHNA and CDR2 SNTAGT come from the germline V gene.